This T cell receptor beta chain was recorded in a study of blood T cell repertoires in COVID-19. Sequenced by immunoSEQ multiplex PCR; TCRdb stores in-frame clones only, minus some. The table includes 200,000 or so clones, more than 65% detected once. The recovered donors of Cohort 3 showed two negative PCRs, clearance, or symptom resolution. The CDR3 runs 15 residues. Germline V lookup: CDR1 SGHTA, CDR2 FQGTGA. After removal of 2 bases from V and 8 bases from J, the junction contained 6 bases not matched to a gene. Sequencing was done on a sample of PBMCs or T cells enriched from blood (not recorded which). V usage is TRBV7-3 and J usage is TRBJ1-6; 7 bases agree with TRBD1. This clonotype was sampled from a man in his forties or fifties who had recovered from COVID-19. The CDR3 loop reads CASSLEGQRYSPLHF. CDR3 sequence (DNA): TGTGCCAGCAGCTTAGAGGGACAGAGATATTCACCCCTCCACTTT. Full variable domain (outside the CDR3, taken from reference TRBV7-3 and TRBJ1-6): GAGVSQTPSNKVTEKGKYVELRCDPISGHTALYWYRQSLGQGPEFLIYFQGTGAADDSGLPNDRFFAVRPEGSVSTLKIQRTERGDSAVYLCASSLEGQRYSPLHFGNGTRLTVT.